The 6 T cell receptor beta chains presented below share a single source sample, sequenced in a study of control samples from healthy donors and cancer patients. Assay used: immunoSEQ multiplex PCR; TCRdb lists only in-frame clones, some missing. The sample carries under 130,000 clones, approximately 83% recorded once. The sequenced sample consisted of blood. These TCRs come from a woman aged 45-65 years in good health.

The chain uses TRBV27 and TRBJ1-5; perhaps TRBD1 as D (6 bases). Trimming removed 5 bases from V and 1 base from J, with 9 bases in between. The germline V gene encodes CDR1 MNHEY and CDR2 SMNVEV (reference sequence). This CDR3 has 14 amino acids. The CDR3 DNA sequence: TGTGCCAGCAGTCTGCAGGGGAGCAATCAGCCCCAGCATTTT. It codes for CASSLQGSNQPQHF.

The chain has TRBV5-6 and TRBJ1-2; D possibly corresponds to TRBD1 (5 bases). The V gene lost 6 bases and the J gene lost 4 bases, with 16 bases spanning the gap. There are 14 residues in the CDR3. Germline values: CDR1 SGHDT, CDR2 YYEEEE. Here the CDR3 reads CASTPQGGIYGYTF. CDR3 in DNA: TGTGCCAGCACACCTCAGGGAGGGATCTATGGCTACACCTTC.

CDR3 residues: CASSLGVAFRGDEQFF. The CDR3 DNA reads TGCGCCAGCAGCTTGGGTGTGGCGTTCAGGGGGGATGAGCAGTTCTTC. The chain combines TRBV5-1 with TRBJ2-1; D possibly corresponds to TRBD1 (7 bases). V was shortened by 0 bases and J by 8 bases, with 18 bases between the two germline ends. The CDR3 covers 16 residues. In germline, CDR1 is SGHRS, CDR2 YFSETQ.

The rearrangement joins TRBV7-2 to TRBJ2-2; 9 positions match TRBD2. There are 15 residues in the CDR3. The V segment lost 6 bases and the J segment 6 bases; nucleotides outside the gene matches: 8. In germline, CDR1 is SGHTA, CDR2 FQGNSA. This CDR3 reads CASRTGTSFAGELFF. The DNA for the CDR3 is TGTGCCAGCAGGACCGGGACTAGCTTTGCCGGGGAGCTGTTTTTT.

In its sample, this clone was seen a few times. The J gene is TRBJ1-1, the V gene TRBV5-1; 8 nucleotides match TRBD1. The length of the CDR3 is 15 residues. Germline-derived CDR1 and CDR2 are SGHRS and YFSETQ. V dropped 4 bases and J dropped 1; count of bases not matched to a gene: 6. The CDR3 sequence: CASSPLQGGNTEAFF. The CDR3 region has the DNA TGCGCCAGCAGCCCGCTACAGGGGGGGAACACTGAAGCTTTCTTT. The variable domain in full, completed from reference TRBV5-1 and TRBJ1-1, reads KAGVTQTPRYLIKTRGQQVTLSCSPISGHRSVSWYQQTPGQGLQFLFEYFSETQRNKGNFPGRFSGRQFSNSRSEMNVSTLELGDSALYLCASSPLQGGNTEAFFGQGTRLTVV.

This chain links TRBV6-2 or TRBV6-3 with TRBJ2-7; 10 bases fit TRBD1. V lost 6 bases, J lost 5 bases, and 10 bases stayed unmatched. The CDR3 consists of 15 residues. Germline CDR1 reads MNHEY; CDR2 reads SVGEGT. CDR3 region: CASSPGTGTGDEQYF. CDR3 nucleotide sequence: TGTGCCAGCAGCCCGGGGACCGGGACAGGGGACGAGCAGTACTTC.